Here is one TCR beta chain with its context. Generated by immunoSEQ multiplex PCR, the TCRdb table keeps only in-frame clones and is missing some. The table records 100,000 to 150,000 clones, approximately 88% of them present only once. This specimen comes from a study of T cells in localized non-small cell lung cancer. The source was peripheral blood, collected before any cancer treatment. The TCR sequence derives from a female donor of 60 years or more with stage I lung adenocarcinoma.

CDR3: CSVEPAPRDTQYF. The CDR3 nucleotides read TGCAGCGTTGAGCCTGCCCCCCGTGATACGCAGTATTTT. V is TRBV29-1 and J is TRBJ2-3; D unresolved. CDR1 and CDR2 from the germline V gene are SQVTM and ANQGSEA. This CDR3 region has 13 residues. With 3 bases removed from V and 6 bases from J, the gap between germline ends came to 13 bases.